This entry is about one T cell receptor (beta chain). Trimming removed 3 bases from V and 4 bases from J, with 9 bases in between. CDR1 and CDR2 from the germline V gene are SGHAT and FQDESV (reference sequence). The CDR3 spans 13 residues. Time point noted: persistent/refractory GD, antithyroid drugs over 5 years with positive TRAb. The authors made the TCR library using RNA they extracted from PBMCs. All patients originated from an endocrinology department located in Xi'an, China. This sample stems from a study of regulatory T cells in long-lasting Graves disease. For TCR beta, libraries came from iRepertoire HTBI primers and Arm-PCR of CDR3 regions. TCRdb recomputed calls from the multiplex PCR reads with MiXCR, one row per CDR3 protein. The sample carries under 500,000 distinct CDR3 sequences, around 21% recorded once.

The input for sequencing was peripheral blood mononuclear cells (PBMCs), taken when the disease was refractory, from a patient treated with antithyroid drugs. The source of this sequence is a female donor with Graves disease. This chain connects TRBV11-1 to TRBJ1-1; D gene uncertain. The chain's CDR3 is CASSLRHSTEAFF. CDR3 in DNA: TGTGCCAGCAGCTTGAGACATAGCACTGAAGCTTTCTTT.